These 8 T cell receptor beta chains originate from one sample sequenced in a study of CD8+CD57+ T cells in acquired aplastic anemia. Sequenced patients had shown CD8+CD57+ cell expansion by flow cytometry. The template for TCR beta VDJ and CDR3 sequence profiling was genomic DNA. TCRdb re-called the reads with MiXCR, one entry per CDR3 protein. Among 150,000 to 180,000 distinct CDR3 sequences listed, roughly 49% were seen once. The sequencing input was sorted CD4+, CD8+, or CD8+CD57+ T cells (not recorded which) from PBMCs. These receptor sequences come from a human donor with aplastic anemia.

The chain combines TRBV2 with TRBJ2-7, with a weak D call TRBD2 (5 bases). The CDR3 is made up of 15 amino acids. Germline CDR1 SNHLY, CDR2 FYNNEI. V was pared by 6 bases and J by 0 bases, with 15 bases between. CDR3: CASRDRTGSSYEQYF. CDR3 DNA sequence: TGTGCCAGCAGAGATCGGACTGGGAGCTCCTACGAGCAGTACTTC.

This clonotype turned up a few times. V and J are TRBV7-9 and TRBJ2-7, with D possibly matching TRBD1 (6 bases). This CDR3 contains 14 residues. From germline, CDR1 is SEHNR and CDR2 FQNEAQ (reference sequence). V was trimmed by 0 bases and J by 2 bases, leaving 8 bases between them. CDR3 bases: TGTGCCAGCAGCTTAGCGGGGGCTACCTACGAGCAGTACTTC. Its protein product is CASSLAGATYEQYF.

Concerning this clonotype: A much larger clone is a single base away; this may be a read error. The rearrangement uses TRBV11-2 and TRBJ2-7; possibly TRBD1 for D (6 bases). The V end was cut by 1 base, the J end by 4 bases, with 14 bases between. This CDR3 is 15 amino acids long. Germline V gives CDR1 SGHAT, CDR2 FQNNGV. This chain's CDR3 is CASSLGYGGGYEQYF. CDR3 coding DNA: TGTGCCAGCAGCTTAGGTTATGGGGGCGGTTACGAGCAGTACTTC.

This clonotype appeared once. The chain couples TRBV2 to TRBJ2-7; 8 bases map to TRBD1. The CDR3 is 15 amino acids. The germline gives CDR1 SNHLY, CDR2 FYNNEI. V gave up 8 bases and J gave up 4 bases; unmatched junction bases: 13. CDR3 sequence: CASGLRTGLGYEQYF. The CDR3 region has the DNA TGTGCCAGCGGTTTGCGGACAGGGCTGGGGTACGAGCAGTACTTC.

This clonotype was seen at least ten times. V gene TRBV7-8 combines with J gene TRBJ1-5; no clear D. Trimming cost V 3 bases and J 2 bases, with 11 bases left between them. The CDR3 length is 15 residues. Germline CDR1 and CDR2: SGHVS and FQNEAQ. The DNA for the CDR3 is TGTGCCAGCAGCTTGAGGGCGGGTGGCAATCAGCCCCAGCATTTT. Translating it yields CASSLRAGGNQPQHF.

This clonotype was seen ten or more times. This rearrangement joins TRBV12-3 or TRBV12-4 to TRBJ1-6; 10 bases align to TRBD1. After removal of 6 bases from V and 9 bases from J, the junction contained 8 bases not matched to a gene. This CDR3 has 15 residues. The CDR3 here is CASSLGTGEFSPLHF. In DNA, the CDR3 is TGTGCCAGCAGCCTCGGGACAGGGGAGTTTTCACCCCTCCACTTT.

V gene TRBV24-1 combines with J gene TRBJ2-5, with D perhaps being TRBD1 or TRBD2 (6 bases each). Germline CDR1 and CDR2: KGHDR and SFDVKD. V was trimmed by 3 bases and J by 3 bases, leaving 13 bases between them. This CDR3 has 15 amino acids. The CDR3 sequence: CATSDAQGGEETQYF. In nucleotides, the CDR3 is TGTGCCACCAGTGATGCACAGGGCGGGGAAGAGACCCAGTACTTC.

Of note for this clonotype: This may come from a read error, since a much larger clone is one base off. The gene calls are TRBV11-2 and TRBJ2-1, with D hard to call. CDR3 length: 13 residues. CDR1 and CDR2 (germline): SGHAT, FQNNGV. This CDR3 reads CAGSFLRIKQQFF. In DNA, the CDR3 is TGTGCCGGCAGCTTTCTAAGGATCAAACAGCAGTTCTTC. Full variable domain (rest looked up from reference TRBV11-2 and TRBJ2-1): EAGVAQSPRYKIIEKRQSVAFWCNPISGHATLYWYQQILGQGPKLLIQFQNNGVVDDSQLPKDRFSAERLKGVDSTLKIQPAKLEDSAVYLCAGSFLRIKQQFFGPGTRLTVL.